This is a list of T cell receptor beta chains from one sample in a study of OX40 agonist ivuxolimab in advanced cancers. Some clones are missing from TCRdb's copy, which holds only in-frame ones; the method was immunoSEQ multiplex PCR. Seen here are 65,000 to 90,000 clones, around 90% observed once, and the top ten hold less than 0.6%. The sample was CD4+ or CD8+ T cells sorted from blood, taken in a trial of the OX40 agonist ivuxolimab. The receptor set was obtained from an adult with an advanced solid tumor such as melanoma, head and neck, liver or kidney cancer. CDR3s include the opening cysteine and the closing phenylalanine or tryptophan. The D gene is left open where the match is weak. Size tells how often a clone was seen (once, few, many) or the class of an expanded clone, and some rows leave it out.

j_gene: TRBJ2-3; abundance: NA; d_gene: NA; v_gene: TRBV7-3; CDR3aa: CASSQQPAASTDTQYF; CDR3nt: TGTGCCAGCAGCCAACAGCCTGCGGCTAGCACAGATACGCAGTATTTT
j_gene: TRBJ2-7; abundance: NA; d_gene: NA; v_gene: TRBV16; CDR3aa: CASSPRFNYEQYF; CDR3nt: TGTGCCAGCAGCCCGCGTTTTAACTACGAGCAGTACTTC
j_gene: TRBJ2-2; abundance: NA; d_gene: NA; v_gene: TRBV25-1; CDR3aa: CASSDLTTNTGELFF; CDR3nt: TGTGCCAGCAGCGACCTTACGACAAACACCGGGGAGCTGTTTTTT
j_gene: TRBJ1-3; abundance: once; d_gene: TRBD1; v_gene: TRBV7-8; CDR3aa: CASSLDRGRSGNTIYF; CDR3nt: TGTGCCAGCAGCTTAGACAGGGGAAGATCTGGAAACACCATATATTTT
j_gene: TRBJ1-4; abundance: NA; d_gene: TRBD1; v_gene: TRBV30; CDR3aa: CAWSKRQGVEKLFF; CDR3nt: TGTGCCTGGAGTAAACGACAGGGTGTTGAAAAACTGTTTTTT
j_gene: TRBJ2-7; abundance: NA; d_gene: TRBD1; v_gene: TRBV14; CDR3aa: CASSQGTNRGTYEQYF; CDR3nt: TGTGCCAGCAGCCAAGGGACGAACAGGGGAACCTACGAGCAGTACTTC
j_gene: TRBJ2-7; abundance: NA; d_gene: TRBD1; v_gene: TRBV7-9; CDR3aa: CASSLTAGGMYEQYF; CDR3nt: TGTGCCAGCAGCTTAACGGCAGGGGGCATGTACGAGCAGTACTTC
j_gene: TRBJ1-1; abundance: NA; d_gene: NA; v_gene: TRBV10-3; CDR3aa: CAISEIAERGEAFF; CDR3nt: TGTGCCATCAGTGAGATTGCGGAAAGGGGTGAAGCTTTCTTT
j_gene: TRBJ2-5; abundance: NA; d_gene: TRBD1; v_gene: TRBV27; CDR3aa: CASSPQGVGGETQYF; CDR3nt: TGTGCCAGCAGCCCACAGGGGGTGGGGGGAGAGACCCAGTACTTC
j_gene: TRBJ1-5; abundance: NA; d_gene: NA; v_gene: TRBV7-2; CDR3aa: CASSFEGVGQPQHF; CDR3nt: TGTGCCAGCAGCTTTGAGGGGGTGGGGCAGCCCCAGCATTTT
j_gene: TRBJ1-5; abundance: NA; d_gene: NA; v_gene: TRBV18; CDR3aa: CASSQRGADQPQHF; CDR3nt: TGTGCCAGCTCACAGAGGGGGGCGGATCAGCCCCAGCATTTT